These 12 T cell receptor beta chains share one sample of origin, sequenced in a study of CD8+ T cells in alopecia areata. As to treatment: oral pan-JAK inhibitor, 5-10 mg twice daily. cDNA serving as the sequencing template came from extracted, reverse transcribed RNA. Using immunoSEQ multiplex PCR, the repertoire was profiled, and TCRdb retains in-frame clones only, with some absent. Among 200,000 to 250,000 clones listed, approximately 57% were seen once. The input for sequencing was CD4+ T cells sorted from blood, taken at week 4, from a patient treated with tofacitinib. Source of these receptors: a human donor with alopecia areata.

V and J are TRBV2 and TRBJ1-2; D may be TRBD1 (5 bases). Deletions cut 5 bases from V and 5 bases from J, with 21 bases between. CDR1 SNHLY and CDR2 FYNNEI come from the germline V gene. The CDR3 runs 16 residues. The CDR3: CASSPRGDRTSYGYTF. The CDR3 nucleotides read TGTGCCAGCAGTCCCAGAGGGGATCGGACTAGTTATGGCTACACCTTC. The full variable domain, completed using reference TRBV2 and TRBJ1-2, is EPEVTQTPSHQVTQMGQEVILRCVPISNHLYFYWYRQILGQKVEFLVSFYNNEISEKSEIFDDQFSVERPDGSNFTLKIRSTKLEDSAMYFCASSPRGDRTSYGYTFGSGTRLTVV.

This clone has only one observation. The genes are TRBV5-4 and TRBJ2-7, with 8 bases aligning to TRBD2. The CDR3 runs 15 residues. The germline V gene has CDR1 SGHNT and CDR2 YYREEE (reference sequence). With 2 bases clipped from V and 3 bases from J, the junction kept 7 bases outside the gene matches. The CDR3 sequence: CASSLEAGGNYEQYF. In DNA, the CDR3 is TGTGCCAGCAGCTTAGAGGCGGGGGGCAACTACGAGCAGTACTTC.

The rearrangement links TRBV6-6 to TRBJ1-5; 8 positions agree with TRBD1. This CDR3 spans 15 amino acids. The trim removed 6 bases at V and 5 bases at J, leaving 9 bases unmatched. The germline CDR1 and CDR2 sequences are MNHNY and SVGAGI (reference sequence). CDR3: CASRGTDRGYQPQHF. CDR3 DNA: TGTGCCAGCAGGGGAACAGACAGGGGCTATCAGCCCCAGCATTTT.

This clone has just a few counts. The J gene is TRBJ2-7, the V gene TRBV9, with 7 bases fitting TRBD1. The CDR3 has 14 residues. Trimming cost V 3 bases and J 2 bases; bases outside gene matches: 5. CDR1 SGDLS and CDR2 YYNGEE come from the germline V gene. CDR3: CASSEGTVTYEQYF. As DNA, the CDR3 is TGTGCCAGCAGCGAGGGGACAGTGACCTACGAGCAGTACTTC.

In this sample, this clone turned up a few times. This chain connects TRBV30 to TRBJ1-1; 7 nucleotides match TRBD1. V lost 2 bases, J lost 3 bases, and 6 bases stayed unmatched. Germline V lookup: CDR1 GTSNPN, CDR2 SVGIG (reference sequence). The CDR3 totals 14 residues. Here the CDR3 DNA reads TGTGCCTGGAGTCCGACAGGGCTGCACACTGAAGCTTTCTTT. It yields the protein CAWSPTGLHTEAFF.

The chain recombines TRBV6-5 with TRBJ2-1, with D possibly TRBD2 on 6 matching bases. The V and J ends lost 4 bases and 9 bases respectively, with 19 bases between them. There are 15 residues in the CDR3. Looked up from germline, CDR1 is MNHEY and CDR2 is SVGAGI. The CDR3 sequence: CASSSSALGGGEQFF. CDR3 bases: TGTGCCAGCAGTTCGAGTGCCTTGGGGGGAGGTGAGCAGTTCTTC.

The V gene is TRBV29-1, the J gene TRBJ1-1; D gene uncertain. V lost 0 bases and J 5 bases, leaving 10 bases between the germline ends. The CDR3 loop spans 13 amino acids. The germline CDR1 and CDR2 sequences are SQVTM and ANQGSEA. The CDR3 DNA follows: TGCAGCGTTGAAGAGGTAGGGATGACTGAAGCTTTCTTT. Its protein product is CSVEEVGMTEAFF. Based on the CDR3 plus reference TRBV29-1 and TRBJ1-1, the full variable domain is SAVISQKPSRDICQRGTSLTIQCQVDSQVTMMFWYRQQPGQSLTLIATANQGSEATYESGFVIDKFPISRPNLTFSTLTVSNMSPEDSSIYLCSVEEVGMTEAFFGQGTRLTVV.

The table lists this clone with many counts. The chain combines TRBV10-3 with TRBJ2-7; TRBD2 aligns across 9 bases. V trimming: 3 bases; J trimming: 3 bases; junction bases outside the gene matches: 6. CDR3 length equals 15 residues. CDR1 is ENHRY, CDR2 SYGVKD, per germline. CDR3 loop: CAISEKSSGVYEQYF. CDR3 nucleotides: TGTGCCATCAGTGAAAAGTCTAGCGGGGTCTACGAGCAGTACTTC.

This rearrangement joins TRBV7-9 to TRBJ2-1, with no clear D. Deletions cut 5 bases from V and 4 bases from J, with 15 bases between. The CDR3 extends over 15 amino acids. The V gene's germline CDR1 is SEHNR and CDR2 FQNEAQ (reference sequence). The CDR3 region is CASSPSLGLYNEQFF. Here the CDR3 DNA reads TGTGCCAGCAGCCCGAGCTTGGGGTTGTACAATGAGCAGTTCTTC.

The genes are TRBV30 and TRBJ1-6; 7 bases align to TRBD1. Germline V CDR1 and CDR2: GTSNPN, SVGIG (reference sequence). The ends lost 2 bases at V and 9 bases at J; junction bases unmatched: 10. The CDR3 is 15 residues long. The CDR3 DNA reads TGTGCCTGGAGTCCCAGGGGGATTGCCAGTTCACCCCTCCACTTT. It encodes CAWSPRGIASSPLHF.

On this clone itself: The sample contains more than one DNA sequence encoding this CDR3. The chain is built from TRBV30 and TRBJ2-2; no clear D. V was shortened by 0 bases and J by 5 bases, with 7 bases between the two germline ends. CDR1 is GTSNPN, CDR2 SVGIG, per germline (reference sequence). This CDR3 spans 13 amino acids. CDR3 sequence: CAWSVRGTGELFF. The CDR3 DNA sequence: TGTGCCTGGAGTGTACGTGGGACCGGGGAGCTGTTTTTT.

The chain has TRBV11-2 and TRBJ1-2; D unresolved. The CDR3 covers 15 residues. The germline gives CDR1 SGHAT, CDR2 FQNNGV. The germline V and J ends were trimmed by 1 base and 0 bases, with 9 bases remaining between them. CDR3 protein: CASSLAGNPNYGYTF. CDR3 DNA: TGTGCCAGCAGCTTAGCGGGGAACCCTAACTATGGCTACACCTTC.